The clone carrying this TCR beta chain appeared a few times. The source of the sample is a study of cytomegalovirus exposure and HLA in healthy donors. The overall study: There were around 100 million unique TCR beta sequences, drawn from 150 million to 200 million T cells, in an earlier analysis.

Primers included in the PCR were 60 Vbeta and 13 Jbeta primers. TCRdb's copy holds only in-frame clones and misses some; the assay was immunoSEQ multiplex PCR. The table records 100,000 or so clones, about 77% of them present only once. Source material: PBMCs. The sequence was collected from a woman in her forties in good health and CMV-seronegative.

The CDR3 here is CASSEAEKLFF. The CDR3 nucleotides read TGTGCCAGCAGTGAGGCAGAAAAACTGTTTTTT. The rearrangement links TRBV2 to TRBJ1-4; D ambiguous. The germline CDR1 and CDR2 sequences are SNHLY and FYNNEI. The CDR3 is 11 residues long. V shed 3 bases and J shed 8 bases, with 4 bases lying between them. The whole variable domain, remainder taken from reference TRBV2 and TRBJ1-4, is EPEVTQTPSHQVTQMGQEVILRCVPISNHLYFYWYRQILGQKVEFLVSFYNNEISEKSEIFDDQFSVERPDGSNFTLKIRSTKLEDSAMYFCASSEAEKLFFGSGTQLSVL.